This T cell receptor (beta chain) was retrieved from a study of blood T cell repertoires in COVID-19. Turning to the study itself: T cells, B-cell-depleted T cells, or PBMCs provided the cDNA or gDNA that served as material.

In this sample, this clone turned up once. Participants came from roughly 23 US areas, aged roughly 18 to 89 years. Cohort assignment relied on participant-reported clinical history. Germline CDR1 SGHRS, CDR2 YFSETQ. Trimming pared 0 bases from V and 2 bases from J, leaving 14 bases between. This CDR3 has 16 residues. As originally analysed: The authors estimated nucleated cell counts from reference gene primer amplification. The repertoire was sequenced with immunoSEQ multiplex PCR; TCRdb's copy has only in-frame clones and lacks some. The DNA was the basis for D and trimming; V, J and clone size are from that table. Among 250,000 to 350,000 clones listed, roughly 89% were seen once.

Sequencing was performed on PBMCs or T cells enriched from blood (not recorded which). The origin of this receptor is a woman between 18 and 29 years old with acute COVID-19. The genes are TRBV5-1 and TRBJ1-1, with D possibly being TRBD1 (5 bases). The CDR3, as DNA: TGCGCCAGCAGCTTGGAGGTGGGGCTGAGTAACACTGAAGCTTTCTTT. This translates into CASSLEVGLSNTEAFF. Full variable domain (missing parts from reference TRBV5-1 and TRBJ1-1): KAGVTQTPRYLIKTRGQQVTLSCSPISGHRSVSWYQQTPGQGLQFLFEYFSETQRNKGNFPGRFSGRQFSNSRSEMNVSTLELGDSALYLCASSLEVGLSNTEAFFGQGTRLTVV.